This T cell receptor (beta chain) was recorded in a study of PD-L1 blockade in urothelial cancer. Overall study: Starting at some point between 2014 and 2015, patients were given atezolizumab (1,200 mg intravenously every 3 weeks).

Time point denoted: pretreatment peripheral blood. The data were produced by immunoSEQ multiplex PCR, yet TCRdb's version contains in-frame clones alone and is incomplete. The sample lists roughly 87,000 clones, roughly 90% occurring once. Regarding this clone: The antigen is unknown.

Looked up from germline, CDR1 is SGHDT and CDR2 is YYEEEE. The V and J ends lost 0 bases and 4 bases, in that order; junction bases with no gene match: 8. The CDR3 spans 17 residues. The study's findings and limits: Greater 3-week expansion of tumor-associated blood clones was recorded for durable-benefit patients.

The material sequenced was PBMCs, taken around atezolizumab (anti-PD-L1) treatment. The clonotype was recovered from a woman of 80 years or more with urothelial cancer. The chain employs TRBV5-6 and TRBJ1-1; TRBD1 matches 11 bases. CDR3 nucleotides: TGTGCCAGCAGCTTGGTCGGACAGGGGGCATGGGGCACTGAAGCTTTCTTT. This gives the protein CASSLVGQGAWGTEAFF.